This TCR beta chain is drawn from a study of T-cell reconstitution after alpha-beta-depleted transplantation in children. Findings of the study overall: At one year after transplant, newly produced T cells mostly accounted for T-cell counts and diversity.

TCRbeta library preparation incorporated unique molecular identifiers. TCRdb recomputed calls from the PCR reads with MiXCR, one row per CDR3 protein. The data show around 490,000 distinct CDR3 sequences, around 10% seen once. For this clonotype: Its antigen is unknown.

The germline V gene encodes CDR1 MNHEY and CDR2 SVGAGI. V gave up 0 bases and J gave up 5 bases, with 17 bases separating them. The CDR3 runs to 17 residues. The chain links TRBV6-5 to TRBJ1-5; the D is unclear. The starting material was PBMCs, mostly from graft donor cells, obtained 180 days after TCRalphabeta/CD19-depleted stem cell transplant. The sequence was collected from a female patient aged 2-10 years who had a stem cell transplant for aplastic anemia, so the T cells may come from the graft donor. DNA of the CDR3: TGTGCCAGCAGTTACTCCTGGGCGCGAGAGAGGGATCAGCCCCAGCATTTT. Translating gives CASSYSWARERDQPQHF.